The 28 T cell receptor beta chains below all came from one sample that was sequenced in a study of shared clonotypes between healthy human individuals (dated by TCRdb to 2018 to 2020). The library was prepared using the immunoSEQ multiplex PCR assay. The clones in this table, taken by TCRdb from immuneACCESS, are in-frame only. Not every clone is retained; where verified, under half of the shortfall comes from an unresolved V gene, and the cause of the rest is unknown. The sample table lists millions of clones, about 95% of them with a count of one. Together, the top ten hold around 1.1% of the sample. CD8 naive samples were CD45RO-negative cells positively selected for CCR7, giving a CD45RA+CCR7+ population that excluded TemRA cells. The specimen sequenced was naive CD8+ T cells sorted from blood. Taken with the paper, the label for cell subset or site translates to: CD45RA+CCR7+. The receptors shown here come from a man between 18 and 29 years old in good health.

The chain links TRBV6-5 to TRBJ2-1; D assignment may be TRBD1 or TRBD2 (5 bases each). The CDR3 totals 15 residues. The germline CDR1 and CDR2 sequences are MNHEY and SVGAGI. The V end lost 5 bases, the J end lost 5 bases, and 16 bases lay between the germline ends. Written as DNA, the CDR3 is TGTGCCAGCAGTCCCATCGGGACGGTAGACAATGAGCAGTTCTTC. Amino acid sequence: CASSPIGTVDNEQFF.

The chain links TRBV5-6 to TRBJ2-1, with D tentatively TRBD2 (6 bases). The CDR3 is 16 amino acids. Germline V gene sequence: CDR1 SGHDT, CDR2 YYEEEE. Trimming removed 4 bases from V and 3 bases from J, with 17 bases in between. The CDR3, as DNA: TGTGCCAGCAGCAACGGCGGAGGGCCTTTCTACAATGAGCAGTTCTTC. Translated: CASSNGGGPFYNEQFF.

The rearrangement uses TRBV13 and TRBJ1-1, with 10 bases lining up with TRBD1. V was pared by 5 bases and J by 1 base, with 1 base of the junction left unmatched. The germline V gene encodes CDR1 PRHDT and CDR2 FYEKMQ (reference sequence). This CDR3 is built from 14 residues. The DNA of the CDR3 is TGTGCCAGCAGCGGACAGGGGGGGAACACTGAAGCTTTCTTT. It yields the protein CASSGQGGNTEAFF.

This clone showed up just once. The genes are TRBV6-4 and TRBJ2-3, with 7 bases aligning to TRBD1. The CDR3 is 14 residues long. CDR1 MRHNA and CDR2 SNTAGT come from the germline V gene. Trimming at V came to 0 bases and at J to 6 bases, leaving 3 bases not matched to a gene. Written as DNA, the CDR3 is TGTGCCAGCAGTGACTCGACAGGGTTCGATACGCAGTATTTT. Encoded protein: CASSDSTGFDTQYF.

This clone was seen only once. The chain has TRBV19 and TRBJ2-2; D is unclear. Per the germline V gene, CDR1 is LNHDA and CDR2 is SQIVND (reference sequence). V lost 8 bases and J 5 bases, leaving 12 bases between the germline ends. The CDR3 runs to 13 residues. CDR3 bases: TGTGCCAGTGATTCCGCTGGGACCGGGGAGCTGTTTTTT. It codes for CASDSAGTGELFF.

Comments on this clone: The same CDR3 is also encoded by other DNA sequences in this sample. V usage is TRBV7-9 and J usage is TRBJ1-1; D uncertain. The V end lost 1 base, the J end lost 8 bases, and 8 bases lay between the germline ends. Germline-derived CDR1 and CDR2 are SEHNR and FQNEAQ (reference sequence). This CDR3 is built from 12 residues. CDR3 nucleotides: TGTGCCAGCAGCTTAGGCACCCCCGAAGCTTTCTTT. The encoded protein is CASSLGTPEAFF. Based on the CDR3 plus reference TRBV7-9 and TRBJ1-1, the full variable domain is DTGVSQNPRHKITKRGQNVTFRCDPISEHNRLYWYRQTLGQGPEFLTYFQNEAQLEKSRLLSDRFSAERPKGSFSTLEIQRTEQGDSAMYLCASSLGTPEAFFGQGTRLTVV.

V is TRBV29-1 and J is TRBJ2-5; a weak D match, TRBD1 (5 bases). Trimming pared 4 bases from V and 2 bases from J, leaving 14 bases between. This CDR3 comprises 14 residues. Germline V gene lookup returns CDR1 SQVTM and CDR2 ANQGSEA. The CDR3 region has the DNA TGCAGCGTTGGAGTGTGGGCAGGGCAAGAGACCCAGTACTTC. It is translated as CSVGVWAGQETQYF.

Comments on this clone: The same CDR3 arises from other DNA sequences in this sample as well. The genes are TRBV7-2 and TRBJ2-7; D not certain. Trimming left V 1 base short and J 4 bases short, with 8 bases between. This CDR3 region has 13 residues. CDR1 SGHTA and CDR2 FQGNSA come from the germline V gene. The DNA for the CDR3 is TGTGCCAGCAGCTTAGGTATTTCGTACGAGCAGTACTTC. Amino acid sequence: CASSLGISYEQYF.

This chain joins TRBV6-5 and TRBJ2-7, with 9 bases identical to TRBD2. Germline V gives CDR1 MNHEY, CDR2 SVGAGI. Trimming cost V 0 bases and J 3 bases; bases outside gene matches: 6. This CDR3 comprises 16 residues. CDR3 DNA: TGTGCCAGCAGTTACTCAGGGCGGGGGGGCCTCTACGAGCAGTACTTC. It codes for CASSYSGRGGLYEQYF.

This clone was observed a single time. This specimen includes other DNA sequences encoding the same CDR3. The CDR3 nucleotides read TGTGCCAGCAGCGGTAGCGGGGCCCAAGAGACCCAGTACTTC. This translates into CASSGSGAQETQYF. This chain connects TRBV9 to TRBJ2-5; 8 bases are shared with TRBD2. This CDR3 region has 14 residues. Germline CDR1 and CDR2: SGDLS and YYNGEE. J gave up 1 base and V 3 bases, and 2 bases lay outside the gene matches.

Worth noting for this clone: The same CDR3 arises from other DNA sequences in this sample as well. CDR3 sequence (DNA): TGTGCCAGCAGCTTGGGTGATCAGCCCCAGCATTTT. This codes for CASSLGDQPQHF. The chain links TRBV7-9 to TRBJ1-5; D gene uncertain. Per the germline V gene, CDR1 is SEHNR and CDR2 is FQNEAQ (reference sequence). Trimming cost V 3 bases and J 5 bases, with 5 bases left between them. This CDR3 is 12 amino acids long.

J is TRBJ2-1 and V is TRBV4-1; 12 bases line up with TRBD2. The CDR3 contains 16 residues. V gave up 0 bases and J gave up 7 bases; unmatched junction bases: 4. The germline V gene has CDR1 MGHRA and CDR2 YSYEKL. Here the CDR3 reads CASSQDTSGGMNEQFF. CDR3 coding DNA: TGCGCCAGCAGCCAAGATACTAGCGGGGGGATGAATGAGCAGTTCTTC.

The gene calls are TRBV6-5 and TRBJ2-2; weak D call: TRBD1 (6 bases). This CDR3 comprises 13 residues. Germline lookup yields CDR1 MNHEY and CDR2 SVGAGI. V dropped 5 bases and J dropped 7 bases, with 11 bases sitting between them. CDR3 sequence reads: CASSTGYDGELFF. As DNA, the CDR3 is TGTGCCAGCAGTACAGGGTATGACGGGGAGCTGTTTTTT.

The chain links TRBV5-6 to TRBJ1-5; D is perhaps TRBD1 (5 bases). Germline V lookup: CDR1 SGHDT, CDR2 YYEEEE. The CDR3 is 14 residues long. The germline V and J ends were trimmed by 3 bases and 3 bases, with 10 bases remaining between them. The CDR3 region has the DNA TGTGCCAGCAGCTACGTAGGGGCCAATCAGCCCCAGCATTTT. Encoded protein: CASSYVGANQPQHF. Full variable domain (outside the CDR3, taken from reference TRBV5-6 and TRBJ1-5): DAGVTQSPTHLIKTRGQQVTLRCSPKSGHDTVSWYQQALGQGPQFIFQYYEEEERQRGNFPDRFSGHQFPNYSSELNVNALLLGDSALYLCASSYVGANQPQHFGDGTRLSIL.

The chain joins TRBV6-5 to TRBJ2-4; 7 positions agree with TRBD1. Per germline, CDR1 MNHEY and CDR2 SVGAGI. There are 16 residues in the CDR3. V lost 4 bases and J lost 0; bases outside the gene matches: 6. DNA of the CDR3: TGTGCCAGCAGTTCCCGGACAGGACTAGCCAAAAACATTCAGTACTTC. It yields the protein CASSSRTGLAKNIQYF.

CDR3 in amino acids: CASSSRTGDGNTIYF. The CDR3 DNA follows: TGTGCCAGCAGCTCCCGGACAGGGGACGGAAACACCATATATTTT. V gene TRBV7-9 combines with J gene TRBJ1-3; 9 bases line up with TRBD1. Germline-derived CDR1 and CDR2 are SEHNR and FQNEAQ (reference sequence). J was trimmed by 4 bases and V by 4 bases; bases with no gene match: 5. The CDR3 length is 15 residues. The whole variable domain, remainder taken from reference TRBV7-9 and TRBJ1-3, is DTGVSQNPRHKITKRGQNVTFRCDPISEHNRLYWYRQTLGQGPEFLTYFQNEAQLEKSRLLSDRFSAERPKGSFSTLEIQRTEQGDSAMYLCASSSRTGDGNTIYFGEGSWLTVV.

The chain links TRBV7-9 to TRBJ2-4; tentative D call: TRBD2 (6 bases). CDR1 is SEHNR and CDR2 is FQNEAQ in the germline V gene (reference sequence). Trimming removed 1 base at V and 8 bases at J, with 12 bases between. CDR3 length equals 14 residues. The CDR3, as DNA: TGTGCCAGCAGCTTAGTTGGCGGGAAAGACATTCAGTACTTC. Translated: CASSLVGGKDIQYF.

About this clone: At the DNA level, this CDR3 is encoded by other sequences in the same sample as well. The gene calls are TRBV19 and TRBJ1-1; no reliable D call. The length of the CDR3 is 13 residues. V gave up 3 bases and J gave up 0 bases, with 5 bases separating them. Germline loops: CDR1 LNHDA, CDR2 SQIVND (reference sequence). The CDR3 coding sequence is TGTGCCAGTAGTATGGGGTTGAACACTGAAGCTTTCTTT. Amino acid sequence: CASSMGLNTEAFF.

The chain joins TRBV27 to TRBJ2-7; possibly TRBD2 for D (6 bases). The CDR3 has 13 amino acids. Germline V gene lookup returns CDR1 MNHEY and CDR2 SMNVEV (reference sequence). Trimming stripped 2 bases from V and 5 bases from J, with 10 bases between. The CDR3 protein is CASSLTSSNEQYF. The CDR3 DNA follows: TGTGCCAGCAGTTTAACTAGCTCTAACGAGCAGTACTTC.

This clone has just one count. The genes are TRBV5-6 and TRBJ2-1; D might be TRBD1 or TRBD2, each matching 5 bases. This CDR3 contains 15 residues. With 3 bases removed from V and 4 bases from J, the gap between germline ends came to 14 bases. Per germline, CDR1 SGHDT and CDR2 YYEEEE. CDR3 nucleotides: TGTGCCAGCAGCTACGGGACGGGGTCGTACAATGAGCAGTTCTTC. It encodes CASSYGTGSYNEQFF.

This clone has only one observation. V is TRBV4-2 and J is TRBJ2-1; D unresolved. The CDR3 totals 12 residues. Per the germline V gene, CDR1 is LGHNA and CDR2 is YNFKEQ. The V and J ends lost 0 bases and 8 bases respectively, with 5 bases between them. In DNA, the CDR3 is TGTGCCAGCAGCCAAGATTACCATGAGCAGTTCTTC. Amino acids: CASSQDYHEQFF.

V is TRBV5-6 and J is TRBJ2-7, with 8 bases aligning to TRBD2. The CDR3 totals 13 residues. CDR1 and CDR2 (germline): SGHDT, YYEEEE. V gave up 4 bases and J gave up 3 bases; unmatched junction bases: 3. The CDR3 bases are TGTGCCAGCAGCCCGGGACTAGACTACGAGCAGTACTTC. It is translated as CASSPGLDYEQYF.

The rearrangement joins TRBV5-6 to TRBJ2-7, with TRBD1 matching over 9 bases. CDR3 size: 15 residues. CDR1 and CDR2 from the germline V gene are SGHDT and YYEEEE. The V gene end was trimmed by 0 bases and the J gene end by 6 bases; junction bases not matched to a gene: 7. The CDR3 is CASSLEGQGSGEQYF. The CDR3 DNA follows: TGTGCCAGCAGCTTGGAGGGACAGGGCTCTGGCGAGCAGTACTTC.

V and J are TRBV7-6 and TRBJ1-3; D is possibly TRBD1 (5 bases). This CDR3 has 13 residues. Per germline, CDR1 SGHVS and CDR2 FNYEAQ. The V and J ends lost 4 bases and 8 bases respectively, with 12 bases between them. The CDR3 loop reads CASSSRWGDTIYF. CDR3 in DNA: TGTGCCAGCAGCTCACGCTGGGGGGACACCATATATTTT. Full variable domain (remainder filled in from reference TRBV7-6 and TRBJ1-3): GAGVSQSPRYKVTKRGQDVALRCDPISGHVSLYWYRQALGQGPEFLTYFNYEAQQDKSGLPNDRFSAERPEGSISTLTIQRTEQRDSAMYRCASSSRWGDTIYFGEGSWLTVV.

This clone has only one observation. V and J are TRBV25-1 and TRBJ2-7; 10 nucleotides align to TRBD1. The CDR3 has 15 residues. Unmatched junction bases numbered 5, after V lost 3 bases and J lost 3 bases. The germline V gene encodes CDR1 MGHDK and CDR2 SYGVNS. The DNA of the CDR3 is TGTGCCAGCAGTGATTGGGACAGGGGTCACTACGAGCAGTACTTC. Translated: CASSDWDRGHYEQYF.

This clone was detected once. The J gene is TRBJ2-5, the V gene TRBV12-5; 12 nucleotides line up with TRBD2. V lost 2 bases to trimming and J lost 5 bases; unmatched junction nucleotides: 3. The germline CDR1 and CDR2 sequences are LGHNT and FRNRAP. CDR3 length: 15 residues. CDR3 sequence (DNA): TGTGCTAGTGGTTTGCCGACTAGCGGGAGCGAGACCCAGTACTTC. Encoded protein: CASGLPTSGSETQYF.

Turning to this clone: Other DNA sequences in this sample translate to the same CDR3. DNA for the CDR3: TGTGCCAGCAGCTTACTTTACAATGAGCAGTTCTTC. Translated: CASSLLYNEQFF. The chain recombines TRBV7-9 with TRBJ2-1; D remains ambiguous. The CDR3 length is 12 residues. Per germline, CDR1 SEHNR and CDR2 FQNEAQ (reference sequence). The V end lost 2 bases, the J end lost 4 bases, and 3 bases lay between the germline ends.

This chain joins TRBV9 and TRBJ2-5; D is uncertain. CDR3 length: 13 amino acids. CDR1 is SGDLS, CDR2 YYNGEE, per germline. Trimming removed 0 bases from V and 5 bases from J, with 8 bases in between. CDR3 residues: CASSVELTETQYF. The CDR3 DNA reads as TGTGCCAGCAGCGTAGAACTAACGGAGACCCAGTACTTC.